These 26 T cell receptor beta chains were all obtained from the same sample, sequenced in a study of shared clonotypes between healthy human individuals. TCRdb's copy holds only in-frame clones and misses some; the assay was immunoSEQ multiplex PCR. Among 2.3 million or so clones listed, 93% were seen once. Sequenced sample: naive CD4+ T cells from PBMCs. Subset indicated: CD45RA+ positively selected. These receptors came from a man between 18 and 35 years old in good health. Some clones in this sample may be carry-over from other donors' samples.

The V and J genes are TRBV7-2 and TRBJ2-1; possibly TRBD1 for D (6 bases). Germline V gene lookup returns CDR1 SGHTA and CDR2 FQGNSA. Trimming shortened V by 5 bases and J by 8 bases, and 10 bases separated the two germline ends. The CDR3 runs to 12 residues. CDR3 residues: CASSTTGYEQFF. In DNA, the CDR3 is TGTGCCAGCAGCACCACAGGGTATGAGCAGTTCTTC.

This clone was recorded once. The rearrangement uses TRBV30 and TRBJ1-6; 11 nucleotides align to TRBD1. The CDR3 has 14 amino acids. Germline V gives CDR1 GTSNPN, CDR2 SVGIG (reference sequence). The ends lost 1 base at V and 9 bases at J; junction bases unmatched: 2. CDR3 DNA sequence: TGTGCCTGGAGTGCAGGGACAGGGGGTTCACCCCTCCACTTT. Translating gives CAWSAGTGGSPLHF.

The genes are TRBV6-5 and TRBJ2-1; D possibly corresponds to TRBD2 (6 bases). V was trimmed by 7 bases and J by 6 bases, leaving 19 bases between them. The CDR3 totals 15 residues. Looked up from germline, CDR1 is MNHEY and CDR2 is SVGAGI. CDR3 amino acids: CASTYRAGRINEQFF. CDR3 bases: TGTGCCAGCACCTACCGGGCGGGAAGGATCAATGAGCAGTTCTTC.

The chain has TRBV5-4 and TRBJ1-4; 7 bases map to TRBD1. The CDR3 runs to 13 residues. Germline-derived CDR1 and CDR2 are SGHNT and YYREEE (reference sequence). J was trimmed by 7 bases and V by 4 bases; bases with no gene match: 4. In DNA, the CDR3 is TGTGCCAGCAGCCTAGACAGGGCTGAAAAACTGTTTTTT. Protein: CASSLDRAEKLFF.

The V call is TRBV28, the J call TRBJ2-3; 10 bases agree with TRBD1. Germline V CDR1 and CDR2: MDHEN, SYDVKM. This CDR3 has 15 residues. Trimming cost V 4 bases and J 4 bases; bases outside gene matches: 5. The DNA of the CDR3 is TGTGCCAGCAGTTCCCCGGGACAGGGGCCAGATACGCAGTATTTT. Protein: CASSSPGQGPDTQYF.

The chain joins TRBV7-9 to TRBJ2-1; D is unresolved. Germline V gene sequence: CDR1 SEHNR, CDR2 FQNEAQ (reference sequence). The CDR3 length is 15 residues. With 1 base removed from V and 5 bases from J, the gap between germline ends came to 12 bases. CDR3 sequence reads: CASSLGRTLDNEQFF. In DNA, the CDR3 is TGTGCCAGCAGCTTAGGCCGGACCCTTGACAATGAGCAGTTCTTC.

J is TRBJ2-6 and V is TRBV29-1, with TRBD1 matching over 12 bases. The J segment lost 2 bases and the V segment lost 6 bases, leaving 5 bases of the junction unmatched. Germline loops: CDR1 SQVTM, CDR2 ANQGSEA. The CDR3 sequence is 16 residues long. As DNA, the CDR3 is TGCAGCGTCGGGACAGGGGGCGCCCCTGGGGCCAACGTCCTGACTTTC. Protein product: CSVGTGGAPGANVLTF.

This chain uses TRBV7-9 with TRBJ1-2; 10 bases agree with TRBD1. The CDR3 has 16 residues. V was pared by 5 bases and J by 5 bases, with 11 bases of the junction left unmatched. The germline CDR1 and CDR2 sequences are SEHNR and FQNEAQ (reference sequence). The CDR3 DNA reads as TGTGCCAGCAGCCTGGTTCGGGACAGGGGTTTGTATGGCTACACCTTC. This gives the protein CASSLVRDRGLYGYTF.

V is TRBV5-1 and J is TRBJ2-2; TRBD2 might be the D (5 bases). Germline CDR1 SGHRS, CDR2 YFSETQ. CDR3 size: 16 residues. The V end lost 7 bases, the J end lost 8 bases, and 24 bases lay between the germline ends. In nucleotides, the CDR3 is TGCGCCAGCGGAAAATTCGGCCCCCAGACGGGGGGGGAGCTGTTTTTT. Amino acids: CASGKFGPQTGGELFF.

The chain recombines TRBV28 with TRBJ2-7, with TRBD2 matching over 7 bases. The CDR3 covers 14 residues. V lost 4 bases and J lost 4; bases outside the gene matches: 7. Germline V gene lookup returns CDR1 MDHEN and CDR2 SYDVKM. CDR3 amino acids: CASSSAGEMYEQYF. The CDR3 DNA follows: TGTGCCAGCAGTTCCGCGGGAGAAATGTACGAGCAGTACTTC.

The chain uses TRBV7-9 and TRBJ1-5; possible D gene TRBD1, 6 bases. The germline CDR1 and CDR2 sequences are SEHNR and FQNEAQ (reference sequence). The V gene lost 6 bases and the J gene lost 6 bases, with 12 bases spanning the gap. The CDR3 has 13 amino acids. The CDR3 reads CASSRQEGQPQHF. CDR3 in DNA: TGTGCCAGCAGTAGACAGGAGGGTCAGCCCCAGCATTTT.

The rearrangement joins TRBV7-9 to TRBJ2-2, with 10 bases identical to TRBD2. Germline V lookup: CDR1 SEHNR, CDR2 FQNEAQ (reference sequence). The CDR3 consists of 16 residues. With V trimmed by 5 bases and J by 5 bases, 8 bases remained unmatched. Here the CDR3 DNA reads TGTGCCAGCAGCCCCGGACTAGCGGCCTCAACCGGGGAGCTGTTTTTT. Its protein product is CASSPGLAASTGELFF.

V and J are TRBV19 and TRBJ1-1; possible D gene TRBD1, 6 bases. Trimming left V 5 bases short and J 4 bases short, with 17 bases between. CDR1 LNHDA and CDR2 SQIVND come from the germline V gene (reference sequence). The CDR3 is 15 residues long. The CDR3 region is CASSDRDLGGTEAFF. The DNA for the CDR3 is TGTGCCAGTAGTGACCGGGACCTAGGGGGCACTGAAGCTTTCTTT.

The rearrangement links TRBV6-5 to TRBJ2-7; tentatively, D is TRBD1 (6 bases). V lost 5 bases to trimming and J lost 4 bases, with 15 bases between them. Germline CDR1 is MNHEY and CDR2 is SVGAGI. This CDR3 is built from 14 residues. The CDR3 DNA follows: TGTGCCAGCAGTACCCGCAGGGGCAATTACGAGCAGTACTTC. Encoded protein: CASSTRRGNYEQYF.

This clone has just one count. The rearrangement uses TRBV11-2 and TRBJ2-3; TRBD1 is a possible D gene (5 bases). This CDR3 region has 13 residues. Germline CDR1 and CDR2: SGHAT and FQNNGV. V lost 1 base and J 4 bases, leaving 6 bases between the germline ends. The CDR3 DNA reads TGTGCCAGCAGCTTAGTCAGGGCAGATACGCAGTATTTT. This translates into CASSLVRADTQYF.

The chain is built from TRBV28 and TRBJ1-2; TRBD1 aligns across 10 bases. The trim removed 6 bases at V and 4 bases at J, leaving 11 bases unmatched. This CDR3 spans 16 amino acids. CDR1 MDHEN and CDR2 SYDVKM come from the germline V gene. The CDR3 DNA is TGTGCCAGCAGCCATCGGACAGGGGGGTGGGGCTATGGCTACACCTTC. Protein product: CASSHRTGGWGYGYTF.

This chain joins TRBV19 and TRBJ1-5; D is perhaps TRBD1 (6 bases). Germline V gene data show CDR1 as LNHDA and CDR2 as SQIVND (reference sequence). The CDR3 runs 13 residues. V gave up 9 bases and J gave up 7 bases, with 16 bases separating them. CDR3 residues: CASHSGGRQPQHF. Written as DNA, the CDR3 is TGTGCCAGCCACTCGGGGGGCCGACAGCCCCAGCATTTT.

The chain is built from TRBV5-1 and TRBJ2-3; TRBD1 matches at 8 bases. Germline values: CDR1 SGHRS, CDR2 YFSETQ. The CDR3 spans 17 residues. V was clipped by 4 bases and J by 0 bases; unmatched bases: 10. The CDR3 DNA follows: TGCGCCAGCAGCCACGGGACAGGAGGAACTAGCACAGATACGCAGTATTTT. Amino acid sequence: CASSHGTGGTSTDTQYF.

The CDR3 nucleotides are TGTGCCACCAGCAGAGATTATTGGGAGACGTCGATAGGAGAGCAGTACTTC. Encoded protein: CATSRDYWETSIGEQYF. The chain uses TRBV15 and TRBJ2-7; the D gene is possibly TRBD2 (5 bases). Trimming shortened V by 0 bases and J by 7 bases, and 22 bases separated the two germline ends. The CDR3 runs 17 residues. Germline assignment: CDR1 LNHNV and CDR2 YYDKDF (reference sequence). The variable domain in full, completed from reference TRBV15 and TRBJ2-7, reads DAMVIQNPRYQVTQFGKPVTLSCSQTLNHNVMYWYQQKSSQAPKLLFHYYDKDFNNEADTPDNFQSRRPNTSFCFLDIRSPGLGDTAMYLCATSRDYWETSIGEQYFGPGTRLTVT.

As to this clone: Other nucleotide sequences in the sample specify the same CDR3. The chain joins TRBV30 to TRBJ2-1; D possibly corresponds to TRBD2 (6 bases). The CDR3 totals 13 residues. V was shortened by 5 bases and J by 4 bases, with 12 bases between the two germline ends. Germline-derived CDR1 and CDR2 are GTSNPN and SVGIG (reference sequence). CDR3 region: CAWSSGLYNEQFF. CDR3 DNA: TGTGCCTGGTCGAGCGGGCTTTACAATGAGCAGTTCTTC.

V gene TRBV9 combines with J gene TRBJ2-7; D is perhaps TRBD1 or TRBD2 (6 bases each). Trimming cost V 3 bases and J 0 bases, with 10 bases left between them. Germline V gives CDR1 SGDLS, CDR2 YYNGEE. The CDR3 sequence is 14 residues long. The CDR3 nucleotides are TGTGCCAGCAGCGAGGGGGGAGGCTCCTACGAGCAGTACTTC. This translates into CASSEGGGSYEQYF.

The CDR3 bases are TGTGCCAGCAGGGGGGACAGGGTCGACGGAGGGTACTTC. Protein product: CASRGDRVDGGYF. The V gene is TRBV2, the J gene TRBJ2-7, with 9 bases lining up with TRBD1. CDR3 length equals 13 residues. Germline CDR1 is SNHLY and CDR2 is FYNNEI. Trimming took 6 bases from V and 12 from J; bases not matched to a gene: 12.

The V and J genes are TRBV5-5 and TRBJ2-7; 8 bases align to TRBD1. J was trimmed by 1 base and V by 4 bases; bases with no gene match: 10. Germline lookup yields CDR1 SGHKS and CDR2 YYEKEE (reference sequence). CDR3 length equals 16 residues. This CDR3 reads CASSGSPGQASYEQYF. CDR3 DNA sequence: TGTGCCAGCAGCGGATCGCCGGGACAGGCGTCCTACGAGCAGTACTTC.

CDR3 sequence: CASSYGTGLQETQYF. The CDR3 bases are TGTGCCAGCAGTTATGGGACAGGGCTCCAAGAGACCCAGTACTTC. This chain connects TRBV6-6 to TRBJ2-5; 9 nucleotides match TRBD1. The CDR3 consists of 15 residues. Germline V gives CDR1 MNHNY, CDR2 SVGAGI (reference sequence). With 3 bases clipped from V and 1 base from J, the junction kept 3 bases outside the gene matches.

As for this clone: Other DNA sequences in the sample encode the same CDR3. V and J are TRBV5-1 and TRBJ2-5; D remains ambiguous. The germline CDR1 and CDR2 sequences are SGHRS and YFSETQ. V lost 0 bases, J lost 2 bases, and 5 bases lay in between. The CDR3 spans 13 residues. CDR3 DNA: TGCGCCAGCAGCTTGGGATCGCAAGAGACCCAGTACTTC. Protein: CASSLGSQETQYF.

The chain has TRBV29-1 and TRBJ1-1, with 12 bases that match TRBD1. Germline values: CDR1 SQVTM, CDR2 ANQGSEA. The CDR3 covers 15 residues. Germline trimming cut 4 bases from V and 6 bases from J; bases unmatched to any gene: 9. The CDR3: CSVGYRGTGGPEAFF. For the CDR3, the DNA is TGCAGCGTTGGATACCGAGGGACAGGGGGCCCTGAAGCTTTCTTT.